This T cell receptor (beta chain) was recovered during a study of blood T cell repertoires in COVID-19. In the study overall: Acute-phase and convalescent COVID-19 samples originated in the United States, Italy and Spain. PBMCs, B-cell-depleted T cells, or T cells provided the cDNA or gDNA that made up the material.

Original handling: The assay estimated nucleated cells by amplifying reference gene primers. Some clones are missing from TCRdb's copy, which holds only in-frame ones; the method was immunoSEQ multiplex PCR. V, J and clone size are taken as reported in that table, and D and trimming were inferred from the DNA itself. The sample yields roughly 290,000 clones, more than 75% seen once. This clone was found once. CDR3 length: 15 residues. J gave up 3 bases and V 5 bases, and 3 bases lay outside the gene matches. The V gene's germline CDR1 is LNHDA and CDR2 SQIVND (reference sequence). V gene TRBV19 combines with J gene TRBJ2-1; 11 bases align to TRBD1. This receptor was obtained from a woman aged 30 to 39 who had recovered from COVID-19. Sequencing was carried out using peripheral blood. CDR3 in DNA: TGTGCCAGTAGTTCGGGGACAGGGGGCTACAATGAGCAGTTCTTC. Translating it yields CASSSGTGGYNEQFF. Variable domain in full (rest from reference TRBV19 and TRBJ2-1): DGGITQSPKYLFRKEGQNVTLSCEQNLNHDAMYWYRQDPGQGLRLIYYSQIVNDFQKGDIAEGYSVSREKKESFPLTVTSAQKNPTAFYLCASSSGTGGYNEQFFGPGTRLTVL.